A selection of T cell receptor beta chains follows, all from one sample in a study of Ad26.COV2.S vaccination and SARS-CoV-2 variants. Measured with immunoSEQ multiplex PCR; TCRdb has only the in-frame clones, and not every one. The data contain roughly 700,000 clones, approximately 88% of them seen just once; the ten biggest clones take up about 1.5%. The sequenced sample was peripheral blood, obtained in a trial of Ad26.COV2.S vaccine versus placebo. The receptors derive from a person aged 18-60 years who received the Ad26.COV2.S COVID-19 vaccine or a placebo. Both conserved end residues are part of each CDR3. D genes are given only for firm matches. Size is omitted from some rows. Given values are once, few, many or a class for expanded clones.

j_call	clone_size	d_call	v_call	cdr3_nt	cdr3_aa
TRBJ1-4	once	-	TRBV7-9	TGTGCCAGCAGGGAGGGGTTTGGGGAAAAACTGTTTTTT	CASREGFGEKLFF
TRBJ1-2	-	-	TRBV5-1	TGCGCCAGCAGCCCCCGGGACGGAGCTAACTATGGCTACACCTTC	CASSPRDGANYGYTF
TRBJ2-7	-	-	TRBV6-5	TGTGCCAGCGGGTGGGACTCCTACGAGCAGTACTTC	CASGWDSYEQYF
TRBJ1-1	-	-	TRBV7-9	TGTGCCAGCAGCTTAGGTCAGGTGAACACTGAAGCTTTCTTT	CASSLGQVNTEAFF
TRBJ2-1	-	TRBD2	TRBV5-1	TGCGCCAGCAGCTTGGAGGCTAGCGGCGCCTACAATGAGCAGTTCTTC	CASSLEASGAYNEQFF
TRBJ1-5	once	TRBD1	TRBV27	TGTGCCAGCAGTTTATATGGGGACAGGGGAAGGGGGTATAGCAATCAGCCCCAGCATTTT	CASSLYGDRGRGYSNQPQHF
TRBJ2-3	-	TRBD1	TRBV18	TGTGCCACCCGGCCGGGACAGGGATCAGATACGCAGTATTTT	CATRPGQGSDTQYF
TRBJ1-2	-	-	TRBV6-2/TRBV6-3	TGTGCCAGCAACCCGGGGCTGAGGTATGGCTACACCTTC	CASNPGLRYGYTF
TRBJ2-2	-	-	TRBV10-1	TGCGCCAGCAGTGATCCGAGGCAGGGCGGCACCGGGGAGCTGTTTTTT	CASSDPRQGGTGELFF
TRBJ2-5	-	TRBD1	TRBV5-1	TGCGCCAGCAGCCCCGGGACAGCCCAAGAGACCCAGTACTTC	CASSPGTAQETQYF
TRBJ2-2	-	-	TRBV11-2	TGTGCCAGCAGCTTGGGGGGCCCGAACACCGGGGAGCTGTTTTTT	CASSLGGPNTGELFF
TRBJ2-2	-	TRBD1	TRBV16	TGTGCCAGCAGCCAGCCGACAGGGGACATCACCGGGGAGCTGTTTTTT	CASSQPTGDITGELFF
TRBJ2-3	once	-	TRBV12-3/TRBV12-4	TGTGCCAGCAGGCCCACTAGCACAGATACGCAGTATTTT	CASRPTSTDTQYF
TRBJ2-3	-	-	TRBV6-4	TGTGCCAGCAGTGCCAACAGGGTGGCCGGCACAGATACGCAGTATTTT	CASSANRVAGTDTQYF
TRBJ2-5	-	TRBD2	TRBV5-1	TGCGCCAGCGGGGAAGCTCCGGGAGGGGGGGAGACCCAGTACTTC	CASGEAPGGGETQYF
TRBJ2-1	-	-	TRBV5-1	TGCGCCAGCAGCTTGGCCAGGGTAGCCGGCAATGAGCAGTTCTTC	CASSLARVAGNEQFF
TRBJ1-4	-	-	TRBV5-8	TGTGCCAGCAGCCCCGGGACGGGGAATGAAAAACTGTTTTTT	CASSPGTGNEKLFF
TRBJ2-7	-	TRBD2	TRBV25-1	TGTGCCAGCAGTGAACTAGCGGGCCAACGCTCCTACGAGCAGTACTTC	CASSELAGQRSYEQYF
TRBJ2-7	-	-	TRBV6-6	TGTGCCAGCAGTCCCGGACAGCCCTACGAGCAGTACTTC	CASSPGQPYEQYF
TRBJ1-2	-	-	TRBV5-1	TGCGCCTGCTCATCCGGGCCGGGGGTCTATGGCTACACCTTC	CACSSGPGVYGYTF
TRBJ1-2	-	TRBD1	TRBV24-1	TGTGCCACCAGTGACCAGGGACAGAACTATGGCTACACCTTC	CATSDQGQNYGYTF
TRBJ1-1	-	-	TRBV18	TGTGCCAGCTCACCAGACAGGACGAACACTGAAGCTTTCTTT	CASSPDRTNTEAFF
TRBJ1-2	-	-	TRBV30	TGTGCCTGGAGACCGCGGGGGGGACGGTCCTATGGCTACACCTTC	CAWRPRGGRSYGYTF
TRBJ2-2	-	-	TRBV27	TGTGCCAGCAGATATGTAGGTGGGGGTGGTCCCGGGGAGCTGTTTTTT	CASRYVGGGGPGELFF
TRBJ2-2	-	TRBD2	TRBV6-5	TGTGCCAGCAGTTACTCCGCGGGGGTGCGCGGCGGGGAGCTGTTTTTT	CASSYSAGVRGGELFF
TRBJ2-2	once	TRBD2	TRBV19	TGTGCCAGTAGTATAAGACTAGCGGGCAGGAAGCACACCGGGGAGCTGTTTTTT	CASSIRLAGRKHTGELFF
TRBJ2-1	once	-	TRBV5-1	TGCGCCAGCAGCTTTAGTCAGTACTACAATGAGCAGTTCTTC	CASSFSQYYNEQFF
TRBJ2-5	-	TRBD2	TRBV25-1	TGTGCCAGCAGTTCGTTCCTTGCGGGGGAGGAAGAGACCCAGTACTTC	CASSSFLAGEEETQYF
TRBJ2-2	-	TRBD2	TRBV11-2	TGTGCCAGCAGCCTGGGCCTAGCGGGAGGGTCCGGGGAGCTGTTTTTT	CASSLGLAGGSGELFF
TRBJ1-4	-	TRBD1	TRBV29-1	TGCAGCGTCTCTACCGGGACAGGGGTTGAAAAACTGTTTTTT	CSVSTGTGVEKLFF
TRBJ2-2	-	-	TRBV30	TGTGCCTGGAGACCGTTGGGTACCGGGGAGCTGTTTTTT	CAWRPLGTGELFF
TRBJ2-5	once	-	TRBV5-1	TGCGCCAGCAGCTTGGACGGACCCCGGGAGACCCAGTACTTC	CASSLDGPRETQYF
TRBJ1-5	-	TRBD1	TRBV6-5	TGTGCCAGCACTGGACAGGCGGCGGGGAGGCAGCCCCAGCATTTT	CASTGQAAGRQPQHF
TRBJ2-1	-	-	TRBV19	TGTGCCAGTAGTATAATCGGTTTGGCCGAAGCCTCCTACAATGAGCAGTTCTTC	CASSIIGLAEASYNEQFF
TRBJ1-5	-	TRBD1	TRBV19	TGTGCCAGTAGTATCTGGACAGGGGGCGTATTGAGGAATCAGCCCCAGCATTTT	CASSIWTGGVLRNQPQHF
TRBJ2-7	-	-	TRBV27	TGTGCCAGCAGTTCTCTGGATGTTTTGAGGGTCCCCTACGAGCAGTACTTC	CASSSLDVLRVPYEQYF
TRBJ2-1	-	TRBD1	TRBV4-2	TGTGCCAGCAGCCAAGTCCCCACCGGGACAGCCACGGATGAGCAGTTCTTC	CASSQVPTGTATDEQFF
TRBJ2-2	-	-	TRBV7-9	TGTGCCAGCAGCCCACTTAAGGGGAGTCGGAACACCGGGGAGCTGTTTTTT	CASSPLKGSRNTGELFF
TRBJ2-1	-	TRBD2	TRBV6-5	TGTGCCAGCAGTTACGGATGGCTAGCGGGGGCCAATGAGCAGTTCTTC	CASSYGWLAGANEQFF
TRBJ1-5	-	-	TRBV6-5	TGTGCCAGCTGGACAGGCAATCAGCCCCAGCATTTT	CASWTGNQPQHF
TRBJ2-2	-	-	TRBV19	TGTGCCAGTAGTATATCCCGGAACACCGGGGAGCTGTTTTTT	CASSISRNTGELFF
TRBJ2-7	-	TRBD1	TRBV11-3	TGTGCCAGCAGCAGGGACAGCAGCTCCTACGAGCAGTACTTC	CASSRDSSSYEQYF
TRBJ2-7	-	TRBD1	TRBV18	TGTGCCAGCTCAAGGGACAGGGGCAACGAGCAGTACTTC	CASSRDRGNEQYF
TRBJ2-7	-	-	TRBV4-3	TGCGCCAGCAGCCAAGCGAGCAGGGCTGACTACGAGCAGTACTTC	CASSQASRADYEQYF
TRBJ1-2	-	TRBD1	TRBV18	TGTGCCAGCTCACCAAATCCCACAGGGGATAACTATGGCTACACCTTC	CASSPNPTGDNYGYTF
TRBJ2-7	-	TRBD2	TRBV11-2	TGTGCCAGCAGCTCGATTACTAGCGGGACAAGGGAGCAGTACTTC	CASSSITSGTREQYF
TRBJ1-4	-	-	TRBV7-9	TGTGCCAGCAGCTCGGACAGCTTTGAAAAACTGTTTTTT	CASSSDSFEKLFF
TRBJ2-1	-	TRBD2	TRBV6-2/TRBV6-3	TGTGCCAGCAGTTTTCCCCCGGCGCTAGCGGGAGTGTACAATGAGCAGTTCTTC	CASSFPPALAGVYNEQFF
TRBJ2-5	-	TRBD2	TRBV19	TGTGCCAGTACCACGAGACTAGCGGGAGAGGAGACCCAGTACTTC	CASTTRLAGEETQYF
TRBJ2-5	-	TRBD1	TRBV2	TGTGCCAACCGACAGGGTCTATCCGGGGAGACCCAGTACTTC	CANRQGLSGETQYF